This entry lists 32 T cell receptor beta chains sequenced from one sample in a study of blood T cells in healthy people across ages (dated by TCRdb to the mid-2010s). Receptors were amplified or captured by 5' RACE. Data came from an Illumina HiSeq 2500. A second PCR of about 6 to 12 cycles was run with a J-beta primer mix and a sample-barcoded 5' primer. TCRdb applied fastp at Q25 and MiXCR to the public reads, then kept only in-frame beta chains. Each CDR3 protein appears once, grouped with its most common genes and DNA. Present in this sample are roughly 410,000 distinct CDR3 sequences, roughly half of which were seen just once. Clones ranked in the top ten supply under 65% of the sample. Sequences were obtained from blood. These TCRs come from a man in his sixties in good health.

J is TRBJ1-1 and V is TRBV7-2; D gene unclear. Trimming shortened V by 1 base and J by 6 bases, and 18 bases separated the two germline ends. Germline CDR1 is SGHTA and CDR2 is FQGNSA. The CDR3 has 16 amino acids. This CDR3 is CASSLDGGSLHSEAFF. The DNA for the CDR3 is TGTGCCAGCAGCTTAGATGGCGGCAGCTTACACTCTGAAGCTTTCTTT.

The V and J genes are TRBV29-1 and TRBJ2-1; TRBD2 matches at 9 bases. After removal of 3 bases from V and 6 bases from J, the junction contained 12 bases not matched to a gene. CDR3 length: 16 amino acids. The germline gives CDR1 SQVTM, CDR2 ANQGSEA. In nucleotides, the CDR3 is TGCAGCGTTGAGGGGGGGGGACTAGCCCGTCTCAATGAGCAGTTCTTC. Encoded protein: CSVEGGGLARLNEQFF.

The V and J genes are TRBV28 and TRBJ2-3, with D uncertain. V lost 7 bases and J 4 bases, leaving 12 bases between the germline ends. CDR1 is MDHEN, CDR2 SYDVKM, per germline. The CDR3 totals 13 residues. CDR3 in amino acids: CASIWALPDTQYF. The CDR3 bases are TGTGCCAGCATCTGGGCCCTGCCAGATACGCAGTATTTT.

The chain links TRBV6-2 or TRBV6-3 to TRBJ2-7; 10 bases are a match to TRBD1. The CDR3 covers 14 residues. V lost 1 base, J lost 5 bases, and 2 bases stayed unmatched. Germline CDR1 and CDR2: MNHEY and SVGEGT. This chain's CDR3 is CASSYLGQGNEQYF. In DNA, the CDR3 is TGTGCCAGCAGTTACTTGGGACAGGGGAACGAGCAGTACTTC.

DNA of the CDR3: TGTGCCAGCAGCCCCCCGTTCAGGGTTACATACGAGCAGTACTTC. As protein: CASSPPFRVTYEQYF. This sequence joins TRBV7-2 and TRBJ2-7; D perhaps matches TRBD1 (5 bases). V lost 5 bases to trimming and J lost 4 bases, with 18 bases between them. Germline assignment: CDR1 SGHTA and CDR2 FQGNSA. The CDR3 spans 15 residues.

A few counts support this clonotype. V gene TRBV18 combines with J gene TRBJ2-1; 9 nucleotides align to TRBD2. The CDR3 extends over 17 amino acids. In germline, CDR1 is KGHSH, CDR2 LQKENI. The V gene end was trimmed by 2 bases and the J gene end by 10 bases; junction bases not matched to a gene: 15. In nucleotides, the CDR3 is TGTGCCAGCTCACCATATTCCCCAGCGGGGGGTCCGACCGAGCAGTTCTTC. Protein: CASSPYSPAGGPTEQFF.

The rearrangement uses TRBV5-1 and TRBJ2-3; TRBD2 agrees at 13 bases. The CDR3 consists of 15 residues. The trim removed 0 bases at V and 5 bases at J, leaving 0 bases unmatched. The germline V gene has CDR1 SGHRS and CDR2 YFSETQ. CDR3 loop: CASSLGTSGGDTQYF. CDR3 DNA: TGCGCCAGCAGCTTGGGGACTAGCGGGGGAGATACGCAGTATTTT.

Concerning this clonotype: At one boundary the junction diverges from the germline segment, which might be a read error. The CDR3 loop is CASSARREGEISHEQYF. CDR3 coding DNA: TGTGCCAGCAGCGCGCGGAGAGAGGGAGAGATCTCCCACGAGCAGTACTTC. The V gene is TRBV13, the J gene TRBJ2-4; perhaps TRBD2 as D (5 bases). The end of the DNA aligns better with TRBJ2-7, so the J call may be wrong. The CDR3 is 17 residues long. Germline values: CDR1 PRHDT, CDR2 FYEKMQ (reference sequence).

The chain employs TRBV7-9 and TRBJ2-7; 8 bases map to TRBD2. The CDR3 totals 15 residues. Germline CDR1 reads SEHNR; CDR2 reads FQNEAQ (reference sequence). The J segment lost 2 bases and the V segment lost 5 bases, leaving 8 bases of the junction unmatched. The CDR3 region is CASSPWDGGAYEQYF. Here the CDR3 DNA reads TGTGCCAGCAGCCCCTGGGACGGGGGGGCCTACGAGCAGTACTTC.

The chain is built from TRBV28 and TRBJ2-5; 8 bases map to TRBD2. Trimming removed 6 bases from V and 4 bases from J; junction bases left unmatched: 4. CDR3 length equals 13 residues. Germline lookup yields CDR1 MDHEN and CDR2 SYDVKM. Here the CDR3 DNA reads TGTGCCAGCAGGCGGGGGGCCGCAGAGACCCAGTACTTC. Residues: CASRRGAAETQYF. The full variable domain, completed using reference TRBV28 and TRBJ2-5, is DVKVTQSSRYLVKRTGEKVFLECVQDMDHENMFWYRQDPGLGLRLIYFSYDVKMKEKGDIPEGYSVSREKKERFSLILESASTNQTSMYLCASRRGAAETQYFGPGTRLLVL.

The V gene is TRBV29-1, the J gene TRBJ2-3; TRBD1 agrees at 8 bases. The V and J ends lost 0 bases and 4 bases, in that order; junction bases with no gene match: 9. The CDR3 is made up of 16 amino acids. Germline CDR1 SQVTM, CDR2 ANQGSEA. DNA of the CDR3: TGCAGCGTTGAAGACCCGGACAGGGCCTCTCCAGATACGCAGTATTTT. Protein sequence: CSVEDPDRASPDTQYF.

The chain couples TRBV27 to TRBJ1-2, with a tentative D call TRBD1 (6 bases). There are 13 residues in the CDR3. Germline values: CDR1 MNHEY, CDR2 SMNVEV (reference sequence). Trimming removed 4 bases from V and 5 bases from J, with 11 bases in between. The CDR3 region has the DNA TGTGCCAGCAGTTATAACCAGGGGTATGGCTACACCTTC. Its translation: CASSYNQGYGYTF.

The chain couples TRBV29-1 to TRBJ2-6; D is undetermined. V was trimmed by 2 bases and J by 1 base, leaving 15 bases between them. The CDR3 runs to 17 residues. The germline V gene has CDR1 SQVTM and CDR2 ANQGSEA. The CDR3 nucleotides read TGCAGCGTTGAAAGTCAGCAGCGTCAATCTGGGGCCAACGTCCTGACTTTC. Translating it yields CSVESQQRQSGANVLTF.

The rearrangement uses TRBV20-1 and TRBJ1-2; no clear D. The length of the CDR3 is 14 residues. CDR1 and CDR2 (germline): DFQATT, SNEGSKA (reference sequence). Trimming shortened V by 0 bases and J by 8 bases, and 16 bases separated the two germline ends. The CDR3 loop reads CSARDTGIPTGYTF. CDR3 nucleotides: TGCAGTGCTAGAGACACCGGGATACCAACGGGCTACACCTTC.

The chain uses TRBV20-1 and TRBJ2-1; 11 bases line up with TRBD2. V shed 6 bases, J shed 2 bases, and the junction held 12 bases outside the gene matches. The CDR3 consists of 17 residues. Germline loops: CDR1 DFQATT, CDR2 SNEGSKA (reference sequence). The CDR3 sequence is CSAQKGSGRVPYNEQFF. CDR3 coding DNA: TGCAGTGCACAAAAGGGTAGCGGGAGGGTTCCCTACAATGAGCAGTTCTTC.

The CDR3 loop is CASSLEGGIADTQYF. CDR3 DNA: TGTGCCAGCAGCTTAGAGGGAGGGATCGCAGATACGCAGTATTTT. The genes are TRBV7-2 and TRBJ2-3; 7 nucleotides match TRBD2. The CDR3 is 15 amino acids. V shed 1 base and J 4 bases; nucleotides not matched to a gene: 5. CDR1 and CDR2 (germline): SGHTA, FQGNSA.

The rearrangement uses TRBV7-2 and TRBJ1-1; TRBD1 aligns across 7 bases. The germline V gene encodes CDR1 SGHTA and CDR2 FQGNSA. V lost 7 bases to trimming and J lost 10 bases; unmatched junction nucleotides: 12. The CDR3 has 13 residues. CDR3 protein: CASNPQGGRGAFF. DNA of the CDR3: TGTGCCAGCAACCCCCAGGGGGGACGTGGAGCTTTCTTT. Filled out from reference TRBV7-2 and TRBJ1-1, the complete variable domain reads GAGVSQSPSNKVTEKGKDVELRCDPISGHTALYWYRQSLGQGLEFLIYFQGNSAPDKSGLPSDRFSAERTGGSVSTLTIQRTQQEDSAVYLCASNPQGGRGAFFGQGTRLTVV.

The chain combines TRBV20-1 with TRBJ2-7; TRBD1 agrees at 8 bases. With the DNA end fitting TRBJ2-5 better, the J assignment may be wrong. This CDR3 has 12 amino acids. Germline V lookup: CDR1 DFQATT, CDR2 SNEGSKA (reference sequence). Written as DNA, the CDR3 is TGCAGTGCCCTGACAGGGGCTGTGACCCAGTACTTC. Translation gives CSALTGAVTQYF.

The chain combines TRBV25-1 with TRBJ1-2; no definite D call. This CDR3 spans 16 amino acids. V lost 2 bases to trimming and J lost 3 bases, with 16 bases between them. The germline V gene has CDR1 MGHDK and CDR2 SYGVNS. The CDR3 nucleotides are TGTGCCAGCAGTGAAAGCTATGGACGGGAAGACTATGGCTACACCTTC. As protein: CASSESYGREDYGYTF.

The J gene is TRBJ2-7, the V gene TRBV20-1; 10 bases map to TRBD1. Looked up from germline, CDR1 is DFQATT and CDR2 is SNEGSKA (reference sequence). The CDR3 is 15 residues long. V trimming: 5 bases; J trimming: 2 bases; junction bases outside the gene matches: 9. CDR3 DNA sequence: TGCAGTGCTCCTTGGGGACAGGGGATTACCTACGAGCAGTACTTC. As protein: CSAPWGQGITYEQYF.

This chain links TRBV10-3 with TRBJ2-1; D is perhaps TRBD1 (5 bases). The J call may be in error: the DNA end matches TRBJ2-7 better. In germline, CDR1 is ENHRY, CDR2 SYGVKD. This CDR3 is built from 13 residues. The CDR3 sequence is CAISDRVAYEQYF. CDR3 DNA: TGTGCCATCAGTGACAGGGTAGCCTACGAGCAGTACTTC.

This clonotype was seen a handful of times. The CDR3 is CASSYTSEQETQYF. CDR3 nucleotide sequence: TGTGCCAGCAGTTACACTAGCGAGCAAGAGACCCAGTACTTC. The chain combines TRBV6-5 with TRBJ2-5; 7 nucleotides align to TRBD2. Looked up from germline, CDR1 is MNHEY and CDR2 is SVGAGI. The CDR3 runs to 14 residues. J was trimmed by 2 bases and V by 2 bases; bases with no gene match: 2.

The rearrangement joins TRBV5-8 to TRBJ2-3; 9 nucleotides agree with TRBD1. The junction had 3 bases not matched to a gene; V was cut back by 1 base and J by 0 bases. The CDR3 sequence is 16 residues long. The V gene's germline CDR1 is SGHTS and CDR2 YDEGEE. The CDR3 here is CASSLKGTGSTDTQYF. The CDR3 DNA reads as TGTGCCAGCAGCTTGAAGGGGACAGGGAGCACAGATACGCAGTATTTT.

The gene calls are TRBV6-2 or TRBV6-3 and TRBJ2-2; the D gene is possibly TRBD2 (6 bases). V was pared by 7 bases and J by 3 bases, with 15 bases between. The germline CDR1 and CDR2 sequences are MNHEY and SVGEGT. The CDR3 consists of 15 residues. CDR3 nucleotides: TGTGCCAGCACCCAATCGGGACTGTACACCGGGGAGCTGTTTTTT. Amino acids: CASTQSGLYTGELFF.

This clonotype was found a few times. In DNA form, the CDR3 reads TGTGCCAGCAGCCGCGGACAAGGGAATCAGCCCCAGCATTTT. Translation: CASSRGQGNQPQHF. The chain has TRBV12-3 or TRBV12-4 and TRBJ1-5; D is possibly TRBD1 (5 bases). The V end was cut by 6 bases, the J end by 4 bases, with 13 bases between. This CDR3 comprises 14 residues.

This clonotype has a handful of counts. This chain uses TRBV28 with TRBJ2-3; 9 bases match TRBD2. The CDR3 runs to 16 residues. The V segment lost 6 bases and the J segment 5 bases; nucleotides outside the gene matches: 12. Germline CDR1 and CDR2: MDHEN and SYDVKM. The CDR3 DNA reads TGTGCCAGCAGGTCACCGGGACTAGCTTGGGGAGATACGCAGTATTTT. It translates to CASRSPGLAWGDTQYF. The complete variable domain, with remaining parts taken from reference TRBV28 and TRBJ2-3, reads DVKVTQSSRYLVKRTGEKVFLECVQDMDHENMFWYRQDPGLGLRLIYFSYDVKMKEKGDIPEGYSVSREKKERFSLILESASTNQTSMYLCASRSPGLAWGDTQYFGPGTRLTVL.

V gene TRBV7-9 combines with J gene TRBJ2-5; the match to TRBD1 covers 7 bases. The assigned J gene may be wrong: the sequence end matches TRBJ2-7 better. The CDR3 runs 14 residues. Germline CDR1 and CDR2: SEHNR and FQNEAQ (reference sequence). This chain's CDR3 is CASSNRQGKHEQYF. The CDR3 nucleotides read TGTGCCAGCAGCAATCGACAGGGTAAACACGAGCAGTACTTC.

The CDR3 loop reads CASSRTDLYEQYF. CDR3 nucleotides: TGTGCCAGCAGTCGGACAGATCTCTACGAGCAGTACTTC. This chain connects TRBV3-1 to TRBJ2-4; D might be TRBD1 (6 bases). The J call may be in error: the DNA end matches TRBJ2-7 better. Germline V lookup: CDR1 LGHDT, CDR2 YNNKEL (reference sequence). CDR3 length: 13 amino acids.

V and J are TRBV9 and TRBJ2-5; D perhaps matches TRBD1 (5 bases). V was clipped by 2 bases and J by 4 bases, with 15 bases between them. CDR1 is SGDLS and CDR2 is YYNGEE in the germline V gene. The CDR3 is 15 amino acids. The CDR3 reads CASSVGPSSGETQYF. The CDR3 DNA is TGTGCCAGCAGCGTGGGGCCATCGTCAGGAGAGACCCAGTACTTC.

The CDR3 loop reads CAIWDVGEPQHF. Here the CDR3 DNA reads TGTGCCATCTGGGACGTCGGGGAGCCCCAGCATTTT. This rearrangement joins TRBV6-2 or TRBV6-3 to TRBJ1-5; D may be TRBD1 (5 bases). The length of the CDR3 is 12 residues. V lost 10 bases and J lost 8, with 15 bases in between. Germline-derived CDR1 and CDR2 are MNHEY and SVGEGT.

The rearrangement links TRBV5-6 to TRBJ1-4; 11 bases match TRBD1. Germline V lookup: CDR1 SGHDT, CDR2 YYEEEE. V lost 5 bases to trimming and J lost 7 bases; unmatched junction nucleotides: 7. The CDR3 covers 15 residues. The CDR3 is CASRRTGQGGEKLFF. The CDR3 nucleotides are TGTGCCAGCAGGCGGACGGGACAGGGGGGTGAAAAACTGTTTTTT.

The sample holds one count of this clonotype. This chain links TRBV20-1 with TRBJ2-1; D unresolved. This CDR3 has 13 amino acids. Trimming left V 3 bases short and J 6 bases short, with 12 bases between. Germline loops: CDR1 DFQATT, CDR2 SNEGSKA (reference sequence). The CDR3 DNA is TGCAGTGCTAGTCGCCTCGCCCCCAATGAGCAGTTCTTC. This translates into CSASRLAPNEQFF.